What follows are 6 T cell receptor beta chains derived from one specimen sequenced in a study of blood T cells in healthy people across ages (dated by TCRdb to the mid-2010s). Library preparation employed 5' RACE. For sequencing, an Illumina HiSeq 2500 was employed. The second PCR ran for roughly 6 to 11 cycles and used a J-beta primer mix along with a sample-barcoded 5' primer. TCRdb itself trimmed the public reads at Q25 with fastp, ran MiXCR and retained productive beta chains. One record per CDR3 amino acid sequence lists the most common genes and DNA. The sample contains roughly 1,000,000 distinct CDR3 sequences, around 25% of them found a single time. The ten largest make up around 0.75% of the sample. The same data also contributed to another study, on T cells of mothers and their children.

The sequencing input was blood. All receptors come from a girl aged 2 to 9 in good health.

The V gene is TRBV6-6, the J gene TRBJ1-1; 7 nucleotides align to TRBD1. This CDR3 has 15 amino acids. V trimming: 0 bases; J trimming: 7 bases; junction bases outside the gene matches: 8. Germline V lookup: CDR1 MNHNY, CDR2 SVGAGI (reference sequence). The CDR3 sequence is CASSYSAGGPVEAFF. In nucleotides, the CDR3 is TGTGCCAGCAGTTACTCGGCAGGGGGTCCGGTTGAAGCTTTCTTT.

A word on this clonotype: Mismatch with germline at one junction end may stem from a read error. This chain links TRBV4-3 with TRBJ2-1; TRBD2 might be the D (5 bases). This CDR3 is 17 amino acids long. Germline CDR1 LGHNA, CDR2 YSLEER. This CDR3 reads CASSQFEGAMAYSEQFF. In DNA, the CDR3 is TGCGCCAGCAGCCAATTTGAGGGTGCAATGGCCTACAGTGAGCAGTTCTTC.

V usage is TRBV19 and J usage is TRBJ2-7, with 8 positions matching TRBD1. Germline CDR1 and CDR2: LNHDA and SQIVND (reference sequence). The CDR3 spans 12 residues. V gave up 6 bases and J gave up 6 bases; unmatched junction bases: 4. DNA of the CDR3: TGTGCCAGTAGCTTCGACAGGGGCGAGCAGTACTTC. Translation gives CASSFDRGEQYF.

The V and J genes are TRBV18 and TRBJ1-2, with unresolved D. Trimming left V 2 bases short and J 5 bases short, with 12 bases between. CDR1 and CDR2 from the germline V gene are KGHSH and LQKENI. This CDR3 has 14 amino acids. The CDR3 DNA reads TGTGCCAGCTCACCATCCGACACCCCGTATGGCTACACCTTC. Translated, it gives CASSPSDTPYGYTF.

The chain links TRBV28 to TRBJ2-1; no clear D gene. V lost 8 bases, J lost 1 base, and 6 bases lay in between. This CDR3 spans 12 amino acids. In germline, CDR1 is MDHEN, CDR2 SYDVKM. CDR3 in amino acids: CASGMSYNEQFF. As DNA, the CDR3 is TGTGCCAGCGGTATGTCCTACAATGAGCAGTTCTTC.

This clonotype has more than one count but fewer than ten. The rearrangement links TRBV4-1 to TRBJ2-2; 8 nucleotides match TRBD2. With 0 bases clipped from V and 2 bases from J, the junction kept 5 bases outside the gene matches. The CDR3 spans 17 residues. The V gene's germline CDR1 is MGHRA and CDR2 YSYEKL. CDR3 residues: CASSQERGGRNTGELFF. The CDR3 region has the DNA TGCGCCAGCAGCCAAGAACGGGGGGGGCGAAACACCGGGGAGCTGTTTTTT.